The 27 T cell receptor beta chains below come from one sample, sequenced in a study of blood T cells in healthy people across ages. With a J-beta primer mix and a sample-barcoded 5' primer, a second PCR ran roughly 6 to 11 cycles. TCRdb reprocessed the 5' RACE reads via MiXCR and lists one record per CDR3 protein. This table has approximately 830,000 distinct CDR3 sequences, 62% appearing once. Sequenced input: blood. Receptors were obtained from a man aged 30 to 39 in good health.

The CDR3 loop is CVTIMGGSYEQYF. CDR3 nucleotide sequence: TGTGTCACAATAATGGGGGGCTCCTACGAGCAGTACTTC. The chain uses TRBV25-1 and TRBJ2-7, with D possibly being TRBD2 (6 bases). Germline values: CDR1 MGHDK, CDR2 SYGVNS. The CDR3 runs to 13 residues.

This clonotype was recorded once. The chain joins TRBV4-3 to TRBJ2-7; a weak D match, TRBD1 (5 bases). Trimming shortened V by 0 bases and J by 3 bases, and 12 bases separated the two germline ends. The germline V gene encodes CDR1 LGHNA and CDR2 YSLEER. The CDR3 is 15 residues long. The chain's CDR3 is CASSQDGSGYYEQYF. The DNA for the CDR3 is TGCGCCAGCAGCCAAGACGGGTCAGGGTACTACGAGCAGTACTTC.

A few counts support this clonotype. The genes are TRBV15 and TRBJ2-7, with D possibly being TRBD2 (7 bases). This CDR3 contains 14 residues. CDR1 is LNHNV, CDR2 YYDKDF, per germline (reference sequence). V was pared by 1 base and J by 5 bases, with 12 bases between. CDR3 sequence: CATSRVRGRDEQYF. The CDR3 DNA sequence: TGTGCCACCAGCAGAGTAAGGGGGAGGGACGAGCAGTACTTC. Combining the CDR3 with reference TRBV15 and TRBJ2-7 gives the whole variable domain DAMVIQNPRYQVTQFGKPVTLSCSQTLNHNVMYWYQQKSSQAPKLLFHYYDKDFNNEADTPDNFQSRRPNTSFCFLDIRSPGLGDTAMYLCATSRVRGRDEQYFGPGTRLTVT.

In its sample, this clonotype was seen many times. V gene TRBV20-1 combines with J gene TRBJ1-4; D remains ambiguous. V lost 1 base to trimming and J lost 5 bases, with 8 bases between them. The germline CDR1 and CDR2 sequences are DFQATT and SNEGSKA (reference sequence). This CDR3 region has 13 residues. The CDR3 region is CSARGGPNEKLFF. In nucleotides, the CDR3 is TGCAGTGCTAGAGGAGGGCCGAATGAAAAACTGTTTTTT.

In this sample, this clonotype turned up a few times. The V and J genes are TRBV29-1 and TRBJ2-5, with D tentatively TRBD1 (5 bases). V was shortened by 6 bases and J by 4 bases, with 15 bases between the two germline ends. There are 13 residues in the CDR3. Germline assignment: CDR1 SQVTM and CDR2 ANQGSEA. The CDR3 nucleotides read TGCAGCGTCGCCAAGACAGAGGCAGAGACCCAGTACTTC. Protein sequence: CSVAKTEAETQYF.

The sample holds a few counts of this clonotype. The CDR3 bases are TGCAGTGCTCAACACGGGGGACGGGGGGCAAAATACGAGCAGTACTTC. Translating it yields CSAQHGGRGAKYEQYF. The V and J genes are TRBV20-1 and TRBJ2-7; tentatively, D is TRBD2 (7 bases). The CDR3 is made up of 16 amino acids. V shed 5 bases and J shed 4 bases, with 24 bases lying between them. CDR1 DFQATT and CDR2 SNEGSKA come from the germline V gene (reference sequence).

This chain uses TRBV2 with TRBJ2-5; D ambiguous. The DNA end favors TRBJ2-4, so the J call may be wrong. CDR3 length equals 14 residues. Germline V gives CDR1 SNHLY, CDR2 FYNNEI. The CDR3 here is CASSIGLNPSIQYF. The CDR3 DNA reads as TGTGCCAGCAGTATCGGCCTGAACCCAAGCATTCAGTACTTC.

The chain recombines TRBV6-5 with TRBJ2-1; D possibly corresponds to TRBD2 (5 bases). This CDR3 has 14 residues. Trimming removed 2 bases at V and 7 bases at J, with 12 bases between. Germline V lookup: CDR1 MNHEY, CDR2 SVGAGI. This CDR3 reads CASSYGPRVNEQFF. CDR3 nucleotide sequence: TGTGCCAGCAGTTACGGCCCGCGGGTAAATGAGCAGTTCTTC.

This rearrangement joins TRBV20-1 to TRBJ1-1; D unresolved. The CDR3 has 12 residues. V was pared by 2 bases and J by 5 bases, with 9 bases between. Germline V gene sequence: CDR1 DFQATT, CDR2 SNEGSKA (reference sequence). CDR3 coding DNA: TGCAGTGCTAGAAAGGGTACTACTGAAGCTTTCTTT. It encodes CSARKGTTEAFF.

The chain recombines TRBV5-5 with TRBJ2-1; 11 nucleotides align to TRBD2. CDR1 SGHKS and CDR2 YYEKEE come from the germline V gene (reference sequence). This CDR3 is 16 amino acids long. The V gene end was trimmed by 3 bases and the J gene end by 7 bases; junction bases not matched to a gene: 9. Written as DNA, the CDR3 is TGTGCCAGCAGCTGGATAGCGGGGGGGCCCCTGAATGAGCAGTTCTTC. It codes for CASSWIAGGPLNEQFF.

The chain couples TRBV5-1 to TRBJ2-1, with D perhaps matching TRBD2 (6 bases). From germline, CDR1 is SGHRS and CDR2 YFSETQ. V was cut by 4 bases and J by 0 bases, with 11 bases left in between. The CDR3 totals 15 residues. In nucleotides, the CDR3 is TGCGCCAGCAGCCCGCTAGCGAGCTCCTACAATGAGCAGTTCTTC. It yields the protein CASSPLASSYNEQFF.

The V call is TRBV6-5, the J call TRBJ1-1; D is ambiguous. V was cut by 0 bases and J by 7 bases, with 9 bases left in between. The germline gives CDR1 MNHEY, CDR2 SVGAGI. The CDR3 length is 13 residues. CDR3 nucleotides: TGTGCCAGCAGTTACTCGGGCCTTAGTGAAGCTTTCTTT. The encoded protein is CASSYSGLSEAFF.

This clonotype was observed a handful of times. V is TRBV4-2 and J is TRBJ1-2; D unresolved. The V end was cut by 0 bases, the J end by 4 bases, with 6 bases between. This CDR3 region has 13 residues. The germline V gene encodes CDR1 LGHNA and CDR2 YNFKEQ. CDR3 region: CASSQDYIYGYTF. The CDR3 nucleotides are TGTGCCAGCAGCCAAGATTACATCTATGGCTACACCTTC.

This clonotype was observed a handful of times. The CDR3 protein is CSAEPGTGVYEQYF. The CDR3 DNA reads TGCAGTGCCGAACCCGGGACAGGGGTCTACGAGCAGTACTTC. The chain couples TRBV20-1 to TRBJ2-7; 10 positions match TRBD1. The CDR3 has 14 amino acids. Germline CDR1 and CDR2: DFQATT and SNEGSKA (reference sequence). With 6 bases clipped from V and 3 bases from J, the junction kept 8 bases outside the gene matches.

The chain recombines TRBV7-3 with TRBJ2-5; D ambiguous. The CDR3 runs 15 residues. Germline assignment: CDR1 SGHTA and CDR2 FQGTGA. Trimming left V 5 bases short and J 5 bases short, with 18 bases between. CDR3 region: CASSPPARGRETQYF. The CDR3 nucleotides are TGTGCCAGCAGCCCCCCGGCCCGCGGACGGGAGACCCAGTACTTC. The full variable domain, in which reference TRBV7-3 and TRBJ2-5 provide the parts outside the CDR3, is GAGVSQTPSNKVTEKGKYVELRCDPISGHTALYWYRQSLGQGPEFLIYFQGTGAADDSGLPNDRFFAVRPEGSVSTLKIQRTERGDSAVYLCASSPPARGRETQYFGPGTRLLVL.

The chain has TRBV20-1 and TRBJ2-5; D gene ambiguous. The CDR3 covers 14 residues. The germline V and J ends were trimmed by 3 bases and 4 bases, with 15 bases remaining between them. Germline assignment: CDR1 DFQATT and CDR2 SNEGSKA (reference sequence). The CDR3 DNA sequence: TGCAGTGCTAGGGAACTTAAAGGTCTAGAGACCCAGTACTTC. Translation: CSARELKGLETQYF.

The rearrangement joins TRBV9 to TRBJ1-2; maybe TRBD1 (6 bases). The V end lost 3 bases, the J end lost 7 bases, and 13 bases lay between the germline ends. This CDR3 has 13 amino acids. Per germline, CDR1 SGDLS and CDR2 YYNGEE. The DNA of the CDR3 is TGTGCCAGCAGCGGAGGCGGGGGGGCTGGCTACACCTTC. Encoded protein: CASSGGGGAGYTF.

V is TRBV10-3 and J is TRBJ1-1, with D maybe TRBD1 (6 bases). The CDR3 sequence is 12 residues long. Trimming took off 5 bases at V and 7 bases at J, with 11 bases between the two ends. Germline V gene sequence: CDR1 ENHRY, CDR2 SYGVKD. Here the CDR3 DNA reads TGTGCCATCAGTACTAACAGGGATGAAGCTTTCTTT. Its translation: CAISTNRDEAFF.

The chain employs TRBV7-2 and TRBJ1-4; D gene ambiguous. The V gene lost 5 bases and the J gene lost 7 bases, with 14 bases spanning the gap. This CDR3 has 14 amino acids. In germline, CDR1 is SGHTA, CDR2 FQGNSA. Here the CDR3 reads CASSRTREREKLFF. For the CDR3, the DNA is TGTGCCAGCAGCCGGACTAGGGAACGTGAAAAACTGTTTTTT.

This clonotype has just one count. The chain uses TRBV5-1 and TRBJ1-4, with D perhaps TRBD1 (5 bases). V was shortened by 5 bases and J by 8 bases, with 19 bases between the two germline ends. CDR1 and CDR2 (germline): SGHRS, YFSETQ. CDR3 size: 15 residues. CDR3 residues: CASRKLRDGGEKLFF. CDR3 bases: TGCGCCAGCAGGAAACTTCGGGACGGAGGGGAAAAACTGTTTTTT. Using reference TRBV5-1 and TRBJ1-4 for the parts outside the CDR3, the full variable domain is KAGVTQTPRYLIKTRGQQVTLSCSPISGHRSVSWYQQTPGQGLQFLFEYFSETQRNKGNFPGRFSGRQFSNSRSEMNVSTLELGDSALYLCASRKLRDGGEKLFFGSGTQLSVL.

This chain uses TRBV6-2 or TRBV6-3 with TRBJ2-1; possibly TRBD2 for D (8 bases). Germline V gene sequence: CDR1 MNHEY, CDR2 SVGEGT. V was pared by 10 bases and J by 13 bases, with 26 bases between. CDR3 length: 14 residues. CDR3 sequence: CATRQGRAGGIQFF. In nucleotides, the CDR3 is TGTGCCACCAGACAGGGCCGGGCGGGGGGAATCCAGTTCTTC.

This clonotype was seen only a few times. The genes are TRBV6-2 or TRBV6-3 and TRBJ2-5; TRBD1 might be the D (5 bases). The DNA end is a closer match to TRBJ2-7, so the J assignment may be wrong. The germline gives CDR1 MNHEY, CDR2 SVGEGT. The CDR3 is 14 amino acids. The CDR3: CASTAIDRVYEQYF. The DNA for the CDR3 is TGTGCCAGCACCGCCATTGACAGAGTCTACGAGCAGTACTTC.

Note on this clonotype: Germline and junction disagree at one end, which may indicate a read error. J is TRBJ2-5 and V is TRBV2; TRBD1 agrees at 8 bases. The germline V gene encodes CDR1 SNHLY and CDR2 FYNNEI. The CDR3 contains 15 residues. The CDR3 spells CASSERTGRQETQYF. CDR3 DNA: TGTGCCAGCAGTGAAAGGACAGGGAGACAAGAGACTCAGTACTTC.

The gene calls are TRBV20-1 and TRBJ1-5; D uncertain. Germline V gene sequence: CDR1 DFQATT, CDR2 SNEGSKA (reference sequence). Trimming took off 2 bases at V and 4 bases at J, with 9 bases between the two ends. There are 13 residues in the CDR3. The CDR3 is CSARYLQNQPQHF. CDR3 nucleotide sequence: TGCAGTGCTAGATATCTGCAGAATCAGCCCCAGCATTTT.

The chain joins TRBV6-1 to TRBJ2-1; D ambiguous. V was clipped by 6 bases and J by 7 bases, with 4 bases between them. The CDR3 sequence is 10 residues long. Germline V CDR1 and CDR2: MNHNS, SASEGT. For the CDR3, the DNA is TGTGCCAGCAGGAGGAATGAGCAGTTCTTC. Amino acid sequence: CASRRNEQFF.

This clonotype was counted ten times or more. The chain joins TRBV6-6 to TRBJ2-7; D is unclear. Trimming shortened V by 5 bases and J by 5 bases, and 13 bases separated the two germline ends. This CDR3 region has 13 residues. CDR1 is MNHNY, CDR2 SVGAGI, per germline (reference sequence). The CDR3 bases are TGTGCCAGCAGTAGACCAACAGACAACGAGCAGTACTTC. Translated: CASSRPTDNEQYF.

The gene calls are TRBV24-1 and TRBJ2-1, with 8 bases identical to TRBD1. J was trimmed by 7 bases and V by 3 bases; bases with no gene match: 4. This CDR3 region has 14 residues. The germline V gene has CDR1 KGHDR and CDR2 SFDVKD. The DNA for the CDR3 is TGTGCCACCAGTGATAGTACAGGGGGTAATGAGCAGTTCTTC. As protein: CATSDSTGGNEQFF.